This T cell receptor beta chain was captured in a study of cytomegalovirus exposure and HLA in healthy donors (dated by TCRdb to the late 2010s). Turning to the overall study: An earlier analysis of several hundred of the donors reported 276 Gb of sequence data and 117 million unique TCR beta sequences obtained from some 170 million T cells. Roughly 300 gigabases of sequencing data and 75 million to 85 million unique TCR sequences made up an early release that covered 500 to 650 HLA-typed donors. Of the roughly 400 genotyped donors, approximately 83% fell in the genetic ancestry cluster associated with self-reported Caucasian donors. The study aimed to test whether cataloging public T cell receptors could reveal signatures of past pathogen exposure. The study used immunosequencing to profile the T cell repertoires of approximately 690 subjects and linked those repertoires to cytomegalovirus serostatus. In addition to the first cohort of about 650 subjects, a separate validation cohort of 120 different subjects was used. To predict cytomegalovirus infection status, the study brought together high-throughput TCR immunosequencing, statistical association of individual TCRs with disease status, and machine learning. In a later analysis, previously published TCR beta repertoires from several hundred donors were re-analyzed and high-resolution HLA genotyping was added so that TCR occurrence patterns could be studied. The later analysis used no new phenotypic data to find candidate immune exposures, relying instead on TCR beta sequences and their occurrence across donors. An earlier analysis of around 640 of the donors used high-throughput TCR beta sequencing to judge whether each TCR beta V gene segment behaved as functional or pseudogenic. Donor age, sex, ethnicity and CMV serostatus were compiled alongside the repertoire data. A later genetic analysis took genome-wide SNP genotypes for about 65% of the 666 donors and used that subset as a discovery cohort. All discovery cohort repertoires had been generated using a single sequencing platform. Both class I and class II loci were covered by HLA typing, at four-digit resolution. Typing coverage differed by locus: A, B, C, DRB1 and DQB1 were typed in about 629-640 donors, DQA1 in 500 to 550, DPA1 in over 600, and DPB1 in 400 to 480. A handful of DR-DQ haplotypes were handled as single units for association and clustering because linkage in the cohort was strong. On average, about 240,000 unique TCR beta nucleotide sequences were sequenced per donor among 398 genotyped donors of the cohort, with approximately 18% of those sequences being non-productive.

Library preparation was by the immunoSEQ multiplex PCR assay. For the multiplex PCR, a mixture combining 60 forward primers for TCR Vbeta segments and 13 reverse primers for TCR Jbeta segments was used. The CDR3 region of rearranged TCR beta genes was amplified from genomic DNA by a multiplex PCR assay. Amplified TCR beta libraries were sequenced as 87-base-pair reads on the Illumina HiSeq System. Per the authors' processing: A later analysis counted about 80 million unique TCR beta chains across the 700 or so repertoires, and approximately 11 million of these chains were shared by at least two donors. Raw reads were error-corrected and collapsed into unique sequences with a nearest-neighbor algorithm that merged closely related sequences to remove PCR and sequencing errors. V, D and J gene segments were assigned by aligning CDR3 sequences to IMGT reference sequences. Each retained sequence needed at least a six-nucleotide match to both a V gene segment and a J gene segment. Rearrangements were classified as productive when the CDR3 lacked stop codons and remained in frame with V and J, and all other rearrangements were classified as non-productive. Following IMGT convention, CDR3 was defined as the stretch from the second conserved V-encoded cysteine to the conserved J-encoded phenylalanine. The earlier analysis of approximately 590 of the donors excluded any sequence lacking an unambiguous match to a single V gene segment. In an earlier analysis of 587 of the donors, a V segment was called functional when productive rearrangements were above 56.7%, and segregating when the standard deviation between donors exceeded 5%. A statistical classification framework was built for diagnosing cytomegalovirus status from the catalog of TCR beta chain sequences. V and J gene assignment, in a later analysis, came from comparing TCR nucleotide sequences with IMGT/GENE-DB human TR gene sequences. A later analysis assigned CDR3 sequences and most-parsimonious VDJ recombination scenarios with the TCRdist pipeline. A later analysis defined each TCR beta chain by its CDR3 amino acid sequence plus V-gene family, and excluded reads lacking a unique V-gene family. A later analysis removed 550 to 700 highly shared, low-generation-probability nucleotide sequences to deal with suspected cross-contamination and a sequencing artifact. In a later analysis, a clonal expansion index for each public chain was calculated from normalized within-repertoire ranks of inferred template counts. In a later analysis, generation probabilities were computed with a VDJ recombination model fitted to out-of-frame rearrangements, and the resulting probabilities were checked against IGoR. Hypergeometric tests were used in a later analysis to score TCR-TCR, TCR-HLA and TCR-CMV co-occurrence, with a repertoire-size bias correction applied to the TCR pairs. To estimate false discovery rates, a later analysis permuted the HLA or CMV assignments 20 times. A later analysis grouped co-occurring TCRs with DBSCAN, adding TCRdist sequence similarity when clustering within HLA-allele-positive subsets. Repertoires with fewer than 30,000 or more than 120,000 public chains were left out of co-occurrence clustering, as were four to six repertoires with anomalous nucleotide sharing. This is the immuneACCESS table as TCRdb keeps it, with only in-frame sequences that have V and J called. A part of the clones is gone; compared with another copy, unresolved V genes explain less than half, and the rest is unexplained. Clone size and V and J calls were adopted from that table, with D and trimming inferred from the DNA. A total of 150,000 to 200,000 clones appear in this sample, 78% of them only once. The ten largest clonotypes hold around 6.1% of the sample.

The cohort consisted of 650 to 700 healthy bone marrow donors. At the time of sampling, all cohort members were nominally healthy, though unrecorded immune exposures were likely present. The donor was CMV seropositive and was included in the group of some 290 seropositive cohort members. Each donor provided a peripheral blood sample, and peripheral blood mononuclear cells were used for TCR beta sequencing. The Qiagen DNeasy Blood Extraction Kit was used to extract genomic DNA from the blood cell samples. This clone was observed a handful of times. It has no known antigen specificity. The input lacks base qualities; no much larger clone sits a single base away. The paper's findings and limits, for the study overall: Presence/absence analyses assumed roughly uniform sequencing depth across donors, an assumption that may not hold. In vitro tests confirmed that a few of the cytomegalovirus-associated TCR beta chains recognize cytomegalovirus antigens. In the study, some 160 TCR beta chains were listed as associated with cytomegalovirus. Linkage disequilibrium might explain the correlated functional status among segregating V segments, but an unknown experimental factor could not be ruled out. Because HLA typing was missing for some donors at each locus, association tests included only the typed subset. A later analysis associated about 16,000 TCR beta sequences with specific HLA alleles at a false discovery rate of 0.05. Several of the top co-occurrence clusters appeared to be linked to parvovirus B19, influenza, CMV and Epstein-Barr virus, according to a later analysis. A further reported finding was that TCR beta sequences accurately predicted the HLA-A and HLA-B alleles for most subjects in the first cohort. For the cohort, immune exposure information was limited to CMV serostatus. In a later analysis, HLA-associated TCR beta chains showed more clonal expansion and lower generation probabilities than non-associated chains that were equally common. The authors suggested that the approach could potentially be extended to other disease states and immunological phenotypes. Most TCR sequences were seen in very few donors, while some public TCRs were found in many individuals. In a later analysis, TCR association rates were found to vary across HLA loci, with the most associated TCRs seen for DRB1 alleles and the fewest for HLA-C alleles. Assigning TCR associations to individual alleles was difficult when HLA alleles, especially DR and DQ, strongly co-occurred. In a later genetic analysis, fewer N-insertions in productive TCRs were reported among donors in an Asian-associated ancestry cluster than the approximately 710-donor mean. The classifier was reported to diagnose cytomegalovirus status with high specificity and sensitivity in both the original and validation cohorts. Because counts were too low, seventeen rarely observed V segments, including chromosome 9 orphons, were excluded from the earlier analysis of a few hundred of the donors. A cluster of highly shared sequence variants was judged likely to be a technical artifact of the sequencing pipeline. In a later analysis, most CMV-associated TCR beta chains were found to appear HLA-restricted, with HLA associations seemingly driven largely by CMV exposure. Broadly in line with IMGT annotations, most TCR beta V segments showed up in productive rearrangements about 87% or about 30% of the time in an earlier analysis of a few hundred of the donors. This cohort had only TCR beta chains sequenced, and the lack of alpha or paired-chain data limited which features could be detected. A later genetic analysis associated a missense DCLRE1C variant with V-gene and J-gene trimming of TCR beta chains, and an independent cohort replicated the association.

This sequence originates from a woman in her twenties or thirties in good health and CMV-seropositive. The material sequenced was PBMCs.

Here the CDR3 is given as CASSLEGVDYGYTF. The nucleotide sequence reads TGTGCCAGCAGCTTGGAGGGGGTCGATTACGGCTACACCTTC. Rearrangement joined TRBV5-8 to TRBJ1-2, with TRBD1 tentatively as D gene (6 bases match). Including cysteine and phenylalanine, the CDR3 has 14 amino acids. Only the CDR3 DNA stays, 42 bases, in frame from base 1. CDR1 and CDR2 (SGHTS, YDEGEE) derive from the germline V gene. The germline ends are 14 bases apart after V is trimmed by 0 bases and J by 8 bases.